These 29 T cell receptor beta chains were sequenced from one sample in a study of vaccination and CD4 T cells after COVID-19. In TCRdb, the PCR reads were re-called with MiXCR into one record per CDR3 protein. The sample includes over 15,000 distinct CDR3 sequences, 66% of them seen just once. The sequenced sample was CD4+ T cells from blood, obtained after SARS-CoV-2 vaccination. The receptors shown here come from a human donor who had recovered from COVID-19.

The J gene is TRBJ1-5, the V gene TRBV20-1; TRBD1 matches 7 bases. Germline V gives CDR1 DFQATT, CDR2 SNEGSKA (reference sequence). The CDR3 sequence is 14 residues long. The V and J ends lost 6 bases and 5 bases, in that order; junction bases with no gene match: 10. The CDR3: CSAPGQTGDQPQHF. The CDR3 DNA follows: TGCAGTGCACCGGGACAGACCGGGGATCAGCCCCAGCATTTT.

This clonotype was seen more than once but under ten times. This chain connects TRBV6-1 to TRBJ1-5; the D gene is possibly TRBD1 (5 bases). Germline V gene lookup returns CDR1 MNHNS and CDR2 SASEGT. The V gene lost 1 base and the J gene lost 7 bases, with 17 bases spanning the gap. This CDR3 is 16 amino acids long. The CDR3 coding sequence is TGTGCCAGCAGTGAAGTGTTCAGGGTGGTAAGGCAGCCCCAGCATTTT. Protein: CASSEVFRVVRQPQHF.

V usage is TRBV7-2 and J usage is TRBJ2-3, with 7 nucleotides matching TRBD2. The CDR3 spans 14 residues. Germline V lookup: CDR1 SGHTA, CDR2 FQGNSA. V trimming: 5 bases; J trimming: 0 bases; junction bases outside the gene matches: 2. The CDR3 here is CASSELASTDTQYF. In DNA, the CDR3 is TGTGCCAGCAGCGAACTAGCGAGCACAGATACGCAGTATTTT. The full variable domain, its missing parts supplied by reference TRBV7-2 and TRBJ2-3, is GAGVSQSPSNKVTEKGKDVELRCDPISGHTALYWYRQSLGQGLEFLIYFQGNSAPDKSGLPSDRFSAERTGGSVSTLTIQRTQQEDSAVYLCASSELASTDTQYFGPGTRLTVL.

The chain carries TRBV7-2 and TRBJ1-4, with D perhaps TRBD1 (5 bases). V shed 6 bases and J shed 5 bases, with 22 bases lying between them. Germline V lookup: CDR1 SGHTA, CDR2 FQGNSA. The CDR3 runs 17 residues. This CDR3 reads CASSLRWGGFGNEKLFF. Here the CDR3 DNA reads TGTGCCAGCAGTCTGAGGTGGGGGGGTTTTGGGAATGAAAAACTGTTTTTT.

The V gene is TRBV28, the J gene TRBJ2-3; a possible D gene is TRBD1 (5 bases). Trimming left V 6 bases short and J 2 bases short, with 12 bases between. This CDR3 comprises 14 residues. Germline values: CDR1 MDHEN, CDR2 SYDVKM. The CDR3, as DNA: TGTGCCAGCAGGCCTCAGGGATACACAGATACGCAGTATTTT. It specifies CASRPQGYTDTQYF.

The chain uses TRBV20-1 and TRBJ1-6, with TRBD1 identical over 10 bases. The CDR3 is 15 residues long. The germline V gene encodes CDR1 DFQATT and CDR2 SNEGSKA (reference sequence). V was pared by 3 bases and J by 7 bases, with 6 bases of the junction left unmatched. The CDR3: CSAREPGQGNSPLHF. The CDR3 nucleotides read TGCAGTGCTAGGGAGCCGGGACAGGGGAATTCACCCCTCCACTTT.

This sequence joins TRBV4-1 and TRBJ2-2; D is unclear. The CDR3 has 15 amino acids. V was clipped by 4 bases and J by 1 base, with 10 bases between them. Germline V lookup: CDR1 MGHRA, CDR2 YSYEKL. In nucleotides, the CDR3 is TGCGCCAGCAGCCGACTGTGGGAGAACACCGGGGAGCTGTTTTTT. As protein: CASSRLWENTGELFF.

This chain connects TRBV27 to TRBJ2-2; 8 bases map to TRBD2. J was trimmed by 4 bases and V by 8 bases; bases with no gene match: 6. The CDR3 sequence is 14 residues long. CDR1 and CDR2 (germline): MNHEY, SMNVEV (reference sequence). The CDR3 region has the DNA TGTGCCAGCCAAAGCGGGAGAAGCACCGGGGAGCTGTTTTTT. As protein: CASQSGRSTGELFF.

The CDR3: CSAGQGNVETQYF. The CDR3 nucleotides read TGCAGTGCAGGACAGGGGAATGTAGAGACCCAGTACTTC. The chain links TRBV20-1 to TRBJ2-5; 9 positions match TRBD1. Germline CDR1 is DFQATT and CDR2 is SNEGSKA (reference sequence). This CDR3 comprises 13 residues. The J segment lost 4 bases and the V segment lost 6 bases, leaving 6 bases of the junction unmatched.

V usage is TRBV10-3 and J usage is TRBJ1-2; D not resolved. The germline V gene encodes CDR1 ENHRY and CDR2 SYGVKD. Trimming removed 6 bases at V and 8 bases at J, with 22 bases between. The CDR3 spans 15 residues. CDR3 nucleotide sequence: TGTGCCATCAGCCACTTTGAAGTTCACCCTATAGGCTACACCTTC. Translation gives CAISHFEVHPIGYTF.

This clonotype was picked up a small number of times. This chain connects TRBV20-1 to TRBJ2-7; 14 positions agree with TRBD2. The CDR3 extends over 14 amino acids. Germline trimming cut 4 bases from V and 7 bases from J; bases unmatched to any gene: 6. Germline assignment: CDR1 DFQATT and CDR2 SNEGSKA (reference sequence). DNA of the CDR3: TGCAGTGCTACGGGACTAGCGGGAGTGAGGGAGCAGTACTTC. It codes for CSATGLAGVREQYF.

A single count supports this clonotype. CDR3 bases: TGTGCCAGCAGACGGGGGGGGAACTACACCTTC. Translated: CASRRGGNYTF. The V and J genes are TRBV5-6 and TRBJ1-2; a weak D match, TRBD1 (5 bases). Trimming took 5 bases from V and 10 from J, leaving 12 bases between them. The CDR3 sequence is 11 residues long. Germline-derived CDR1 and CDR2 are SGHDT and YYEEEE.

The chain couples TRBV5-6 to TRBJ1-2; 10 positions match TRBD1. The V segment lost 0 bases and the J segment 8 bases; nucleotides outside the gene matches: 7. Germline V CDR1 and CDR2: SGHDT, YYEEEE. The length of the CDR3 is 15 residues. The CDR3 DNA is TGTGCCAGCAGCTTGGGGATGACAGGGGGCTCCGGCTACACCTTC. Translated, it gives CASSLGMTGGSGYTF.

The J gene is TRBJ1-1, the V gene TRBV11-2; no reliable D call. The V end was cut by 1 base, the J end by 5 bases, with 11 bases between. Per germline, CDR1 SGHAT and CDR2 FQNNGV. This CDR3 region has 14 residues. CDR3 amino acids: CASSLAYGETEAFF. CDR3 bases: TGTGCCAGCAGCTTAGCCTATGGGGAAACTGAAGCTTTCTTT.

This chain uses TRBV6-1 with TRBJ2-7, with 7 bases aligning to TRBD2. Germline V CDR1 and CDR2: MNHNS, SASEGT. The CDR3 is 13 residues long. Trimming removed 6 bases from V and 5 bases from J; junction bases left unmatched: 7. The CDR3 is CASRRPGRDEQYF. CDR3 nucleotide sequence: TGTGCCAGCAGAAGACCGGGGAGGGACGAGCAGTACTTC.

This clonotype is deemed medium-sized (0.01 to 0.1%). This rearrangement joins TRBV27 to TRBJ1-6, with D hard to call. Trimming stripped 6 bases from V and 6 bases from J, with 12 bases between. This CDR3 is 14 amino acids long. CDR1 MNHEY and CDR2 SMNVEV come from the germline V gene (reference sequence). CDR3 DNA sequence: TGTGCCAGCAGAAGGCGACTGATTAATTCACCCCTCCACTTT. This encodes CASRRRLINSPLHF.

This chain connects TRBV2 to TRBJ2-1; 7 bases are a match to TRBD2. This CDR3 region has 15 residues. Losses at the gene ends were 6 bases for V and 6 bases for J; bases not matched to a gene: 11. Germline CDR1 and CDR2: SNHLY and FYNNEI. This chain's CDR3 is CASSLGTTYLNEQFF. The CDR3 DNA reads TGTGCCAGCAGCCTCGGGACTACCTACCTCAATGAGCAGTTCTTC.

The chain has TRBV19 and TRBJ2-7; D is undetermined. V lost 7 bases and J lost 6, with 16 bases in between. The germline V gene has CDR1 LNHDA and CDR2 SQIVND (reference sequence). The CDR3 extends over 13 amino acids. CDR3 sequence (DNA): TGTGCCAGTATGGACGGCACCCAAACCGAGCAGTACTTC. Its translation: CASMDGTQTEQYF.

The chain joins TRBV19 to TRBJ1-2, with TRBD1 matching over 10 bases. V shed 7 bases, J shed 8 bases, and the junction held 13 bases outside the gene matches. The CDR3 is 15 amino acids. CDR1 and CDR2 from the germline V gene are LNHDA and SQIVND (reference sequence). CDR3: CASIQDRGSTSGYTF. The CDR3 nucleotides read TGTGCCAGTATCCAGGACAGGGGGAGTACAAGCGGCTACACCTTC.

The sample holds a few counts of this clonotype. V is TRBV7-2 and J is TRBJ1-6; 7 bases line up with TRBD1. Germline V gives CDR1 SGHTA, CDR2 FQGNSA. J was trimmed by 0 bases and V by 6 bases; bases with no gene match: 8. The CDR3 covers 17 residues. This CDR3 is CASRSGQESSYNSPLHF. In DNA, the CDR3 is TGTGCCAGCAGGTCAGGACAGGAAAGCTCCTATAATTCACCCCTCCACTTT. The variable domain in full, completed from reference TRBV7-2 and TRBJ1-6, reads GAGVSQSPSNKVTEKGKDVELRCDPISGHTALYWYRQSLGQGLEFLIYFQGNSAPDKSGLPSDRFSAERTGGSVSTLTIQRTQQEDSAVYLCASRSGQESSYNSPLHFGNGTRLTVT.

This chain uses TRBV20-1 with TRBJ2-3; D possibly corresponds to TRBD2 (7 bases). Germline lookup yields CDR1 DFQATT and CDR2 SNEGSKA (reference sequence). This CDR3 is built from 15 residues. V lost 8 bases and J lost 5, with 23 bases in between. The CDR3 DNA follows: TGCAGTACGACACCCTGGAGCGGGACACGAGATACGCAGTATTTT. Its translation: CSTTPWSGTRDTQYF.

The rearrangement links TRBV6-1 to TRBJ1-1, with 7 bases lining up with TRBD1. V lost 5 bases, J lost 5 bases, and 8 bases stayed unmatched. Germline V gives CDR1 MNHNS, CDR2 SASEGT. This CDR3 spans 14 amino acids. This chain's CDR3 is CASSPRQGRTEAFF. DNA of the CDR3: TGTGCCAGCAGTCCAAGACAGGGAAGGACTGAAGCTTTCTTT.

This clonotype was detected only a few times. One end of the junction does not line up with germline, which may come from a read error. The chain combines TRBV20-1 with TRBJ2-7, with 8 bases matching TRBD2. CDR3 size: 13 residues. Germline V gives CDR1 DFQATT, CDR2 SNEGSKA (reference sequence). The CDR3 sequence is CSARDRREGEQYF. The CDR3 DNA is TGCAGTGCTAGAGATCGCCGGGAGGGGGAGCAGTACTTT.

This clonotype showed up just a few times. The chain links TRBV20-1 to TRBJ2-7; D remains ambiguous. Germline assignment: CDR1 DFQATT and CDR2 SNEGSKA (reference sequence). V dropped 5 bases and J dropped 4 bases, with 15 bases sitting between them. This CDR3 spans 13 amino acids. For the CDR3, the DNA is TGCAGTGCTCACGAGAGTCGCCTTTACGAGCAGTACTTC. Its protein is CSAHESRLYEQYF.

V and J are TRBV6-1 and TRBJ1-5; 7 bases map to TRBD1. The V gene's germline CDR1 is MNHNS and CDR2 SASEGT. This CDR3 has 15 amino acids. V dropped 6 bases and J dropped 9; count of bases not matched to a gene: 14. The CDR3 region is CASSLMDRLGMPQHF. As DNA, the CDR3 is TGTGCCAGCAGCCTAATGGACAGGTTGGGCATGCCCCAGCATTTT.

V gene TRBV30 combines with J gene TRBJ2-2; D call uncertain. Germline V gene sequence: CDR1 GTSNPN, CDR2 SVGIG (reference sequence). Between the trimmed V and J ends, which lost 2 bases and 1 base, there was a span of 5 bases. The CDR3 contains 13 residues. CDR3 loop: CAWSIQNTGELFF. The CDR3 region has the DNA TGTGCCTGGAGTATACAGAACACCGGGGAGCTGTTTTTT. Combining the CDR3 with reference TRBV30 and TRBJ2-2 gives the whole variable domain SQTIHQWPATLVQPVGSPLSLECTVEGTSNPNLYWYRQAAGRGLQLLFYSVGIGQISSEVPQNLSASRPQDRQFILSSKKLLLSDSGFYLCAWSIQNTGELFFGEGSRLTVL.

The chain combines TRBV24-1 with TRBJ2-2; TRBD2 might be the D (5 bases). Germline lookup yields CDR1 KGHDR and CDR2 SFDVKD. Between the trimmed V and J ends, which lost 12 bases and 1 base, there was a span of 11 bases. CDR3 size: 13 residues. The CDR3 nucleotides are TGTGCCCCCCCCCGGGAGAACACCGGGGAGCTGTTTTTT. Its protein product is CAPPRENTGELFF.

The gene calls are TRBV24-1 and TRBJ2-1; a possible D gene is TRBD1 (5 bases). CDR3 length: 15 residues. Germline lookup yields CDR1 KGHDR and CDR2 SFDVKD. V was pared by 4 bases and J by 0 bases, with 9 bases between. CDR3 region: CATSEPRDSYNEQFF. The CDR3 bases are TGTGCCACCAGTGAACCCAGGGACTCCTACAATGAGCAGTTCTTC.

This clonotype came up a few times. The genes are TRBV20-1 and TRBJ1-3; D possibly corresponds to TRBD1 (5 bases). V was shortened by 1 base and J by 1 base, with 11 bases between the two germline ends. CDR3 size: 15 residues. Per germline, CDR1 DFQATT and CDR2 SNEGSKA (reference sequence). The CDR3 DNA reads TGCAGTGCTAGAGTTGGACAACCTTCTGGAAACACCATATATTTT. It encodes CSARVGQPSGNTIYF.